What follows is one T cell receptor (beta chain) and its context. No antigen is known for it. The data were obtained in a study of cytomegalovirus exposure and HLA in healthy donors. Trimming took off 4 bases at V and 7 bases at J, with 13 bases between the two ends. There are 14 residues in the CDR3. In germline, CDR1 is SNHLY, CDR2 FYNNEI. The PCR contained 60 Vbeta and 13 Jbeta primers. Produced via immunoSEQ multiplex PCR; TCRdb's table is partial and in-frame only. The sample holds around 130,000 clones, 85% to 90% seen once. Findings and caveats of the study: Some V segments (TRBV6-2 and TRBV6-3 among them) were excluded as indistinguishable.

This TCR came from a woman in her 30s in good health and CMV-seropositive. Sample: PBMCs. The chain is built from TRBV2 and TRBJ1-4; possible D gene TRBD1, 5 bases. CDR3 sequence reads: CASSATRAGEKLFF. CDR3 nucleotides: TGTGCCAGCAGTGCCACCAGGGCCGGTGAAAAACTGTTTTTT.